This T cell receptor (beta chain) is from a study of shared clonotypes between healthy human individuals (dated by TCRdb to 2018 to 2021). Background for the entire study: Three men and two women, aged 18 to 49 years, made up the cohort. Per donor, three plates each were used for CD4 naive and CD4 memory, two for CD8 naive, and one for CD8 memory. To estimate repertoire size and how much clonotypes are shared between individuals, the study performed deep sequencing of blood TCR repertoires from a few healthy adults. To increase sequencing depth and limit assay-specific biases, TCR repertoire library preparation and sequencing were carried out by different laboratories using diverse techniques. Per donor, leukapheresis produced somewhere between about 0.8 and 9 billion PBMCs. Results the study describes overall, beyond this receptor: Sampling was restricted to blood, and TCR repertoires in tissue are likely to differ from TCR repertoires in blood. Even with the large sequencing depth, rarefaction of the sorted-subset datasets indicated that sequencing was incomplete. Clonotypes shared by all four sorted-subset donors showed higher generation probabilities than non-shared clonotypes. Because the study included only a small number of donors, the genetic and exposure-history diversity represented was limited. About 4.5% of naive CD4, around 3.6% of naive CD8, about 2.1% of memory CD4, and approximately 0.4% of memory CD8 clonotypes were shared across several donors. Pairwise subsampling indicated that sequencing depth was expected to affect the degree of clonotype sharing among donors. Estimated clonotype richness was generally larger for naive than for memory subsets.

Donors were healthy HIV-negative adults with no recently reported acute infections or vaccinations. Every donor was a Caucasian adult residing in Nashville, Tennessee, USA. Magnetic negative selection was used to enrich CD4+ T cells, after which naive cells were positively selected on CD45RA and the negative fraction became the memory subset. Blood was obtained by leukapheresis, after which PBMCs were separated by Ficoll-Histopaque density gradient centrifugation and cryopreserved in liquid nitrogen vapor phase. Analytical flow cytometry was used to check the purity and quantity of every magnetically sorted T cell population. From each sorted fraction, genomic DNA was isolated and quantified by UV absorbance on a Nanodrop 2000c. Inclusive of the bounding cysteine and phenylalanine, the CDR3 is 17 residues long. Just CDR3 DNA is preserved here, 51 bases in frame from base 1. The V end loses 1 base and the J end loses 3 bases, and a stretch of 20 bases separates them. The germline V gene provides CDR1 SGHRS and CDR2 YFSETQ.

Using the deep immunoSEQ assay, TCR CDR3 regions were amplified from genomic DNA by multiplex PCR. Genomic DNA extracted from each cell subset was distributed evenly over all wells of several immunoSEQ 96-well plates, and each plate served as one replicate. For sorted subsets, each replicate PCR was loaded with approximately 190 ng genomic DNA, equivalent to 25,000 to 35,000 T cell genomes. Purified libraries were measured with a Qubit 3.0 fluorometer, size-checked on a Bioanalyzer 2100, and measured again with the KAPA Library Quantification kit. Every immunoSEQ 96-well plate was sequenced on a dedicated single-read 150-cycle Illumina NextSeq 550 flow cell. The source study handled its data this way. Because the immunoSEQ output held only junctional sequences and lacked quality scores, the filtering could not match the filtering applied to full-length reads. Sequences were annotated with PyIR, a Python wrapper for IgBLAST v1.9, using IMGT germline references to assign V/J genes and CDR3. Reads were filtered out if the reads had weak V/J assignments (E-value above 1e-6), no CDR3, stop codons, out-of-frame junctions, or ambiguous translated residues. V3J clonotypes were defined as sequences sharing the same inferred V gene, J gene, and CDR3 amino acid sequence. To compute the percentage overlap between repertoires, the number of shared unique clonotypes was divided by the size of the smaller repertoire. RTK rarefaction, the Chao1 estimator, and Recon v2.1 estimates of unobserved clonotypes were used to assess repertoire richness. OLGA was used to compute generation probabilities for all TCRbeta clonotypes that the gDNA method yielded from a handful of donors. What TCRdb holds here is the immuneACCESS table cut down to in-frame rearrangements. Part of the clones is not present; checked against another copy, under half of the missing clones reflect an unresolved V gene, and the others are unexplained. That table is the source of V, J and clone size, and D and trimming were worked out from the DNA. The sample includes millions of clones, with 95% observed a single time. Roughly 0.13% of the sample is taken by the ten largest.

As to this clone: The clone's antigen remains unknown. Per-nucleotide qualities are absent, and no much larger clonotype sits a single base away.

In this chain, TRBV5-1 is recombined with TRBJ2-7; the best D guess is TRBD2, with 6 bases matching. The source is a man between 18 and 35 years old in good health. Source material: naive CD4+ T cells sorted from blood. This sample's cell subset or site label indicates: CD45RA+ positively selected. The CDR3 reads CASSLSSGGFGLYEQYF. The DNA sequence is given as TGCGCCAGCAGCTTGTCCTCCGGGGGTTTCGGGCTCTACGAGCAGTACTTC.